This TCR beta chain was documented in a study of blood T cell repertoires in COVID-19. Study in general: The origin of the acute and convalescent COVID-19 samples was the United States, Italy and Spain. Sources were T cells, B-cell-depleted T cells, or PBMCs; the material itself was cDNA or gDNA.

Original processing notes: Amplifying reference gene primers gave estimates of nucleated cell counts. The assay was immunoSEQ multiplex PCR, and TCRdb's table has in-frame clones only and misses some. V, J and clone size are taken as reported in that table, and D and trimming were inferred from the DNA itself. The table includes 130,000 to 150,000 clones, about 80% detected once. This clone was found once. After removal of 0 bases from V and 7 bases from J, the junction contained 7 bases not matched to a gene. CDR3 length equals 16 residues. CDR1 and CDR2 (germline): SGHNT, YENEEA. This chain uses TRBV11-3 with TRBJ2-1; 9 nucleotides align to TRBD1. This TCR was sampled from a human donor in a cohort sampled during active COVID-19. Specimen: peripheral blood. CDR3 amino acids: CASSLEAGQGKNEQFF. CDR3 nucleotides: TGTGCCAGCAGCTTAGAGGCCGGACAGGGGAAGAATGAGCAGTTCTTC.